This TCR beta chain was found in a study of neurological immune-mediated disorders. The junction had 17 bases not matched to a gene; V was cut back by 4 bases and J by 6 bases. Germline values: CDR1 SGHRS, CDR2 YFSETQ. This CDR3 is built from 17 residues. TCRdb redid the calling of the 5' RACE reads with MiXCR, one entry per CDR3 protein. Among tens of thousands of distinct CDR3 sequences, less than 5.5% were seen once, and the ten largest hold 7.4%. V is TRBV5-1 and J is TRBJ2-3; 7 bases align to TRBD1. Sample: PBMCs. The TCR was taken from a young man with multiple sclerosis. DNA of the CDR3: TGCGCCAGCAGCACCCTCGTCGGGACAGCTTTTTGGGATACGCAGTATTTT. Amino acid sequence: CASSTLVGTAFWDTQYF.